This is a list of T cell receptor beta chains from one sample in a study of somatic mutations in cytotoxic T cells in rheumatoid arthritis. Using immunoSEQ multiplex PCR, the repertoire was profiled, and TCRdb retains in-frame clones only, with some absent. In the table there are 20,000 to 25,000 clones, more than 70% of which are singletons. The sample consisted of CD8+ T cells sorted from blood. These receptors all come from a woman aged 45-65 years in good health. CDR3s include the opening cysteine and the closing phenylalanine or tryptophan. Fields, in order: J gene, clone size, D gene, V gene, CDR3 protein, CDR3 DNA. The D gene is left open where the match is weak. Size is stated for part of the rows, as once, few or many counts, or as a class when the clone is expanded.

>TRBJ2-7|NA|TRBD1|TRBV6-1
CASSRLTGALDEQYF
TGTGCCAGCAGTCGCCTGACAGGGGCCTTAGACGAGCAGTACTTC
>TRBJ1-1|NA|TRBD1|TRBV10-3
CAISGGTEAFF
TGTGCCATATCAGGGGGAACTGAAGCTTTCTTT
>TRBJ2-2|NA|NA|TRBV9
CASSVDLNTGELFF
TGTGCCAGCAGCGTAGACCTTAACACCGGGGAGCTGTTTTTT
>TRBJ1-4|NA|TRBD1|TRBV6-1
CASSTGQGPEKLFF
TGTGCCAGCAGTACAGGACAGGGACCCGAAAAACTGTTTTTT
>TRBJ1-1|NA|NA|TRBV4-3
CASSQDSPVNTEAFF
TGCGCCAGCAGCCAAGATTCCCCAGTTAACACTGAAGCTTTCTTT
>TRBJ2-3|NA|TRBD2|TRBV9
CASSPASGGIPSTDTQYF
TGTGCCAGCAGCCCAGCTAGCGGGGGGATCCCTAGCACAGATACGCAGTATTTT
>TRBJ2-1|NA|NA|TRBV4-1
CASSPIVFGGAGNEQFF
TGCGCCAGCAGCCCGATAGTATTTGGGGGGGCGGGTAATGAGCAGTTCTTC
>TRBJ2-1|NA|TRBD2|TRBV6-1
CASSEIERGGAEQFF
TGTGCCAGCAGTGAAATTGAGCGGGGGGGCGCGGAGCAGTTCTTC
>TRBJ1-1|NA|TRBD1|TRBV11-2
CASSLASGQGALGAFF
TGTGCCAGCAGCTTAGCCTCAGGACAGGGGGCATTAGGAGCTTTCTTT
>TRBJ2-1|NA|TRBD1|TRBV7-6
CASSLGAGPGGEQFF
TGTGCCAGCAGCTTAGGAGCCGGGCCAGGGGGAGAGCAGTTCTTC
>TRBJ2-7|NA|NA|TRBV5-6
CASSLGTDISYEQYF
TGTGCCAGCAGCTTGGGTACTGACATCTCCTACGAGCAGTACTTC
>TRBJ2-1|once|NA|TRBV4-3
CASSQDRSAEQFF
TGCGCCAGCAGCCAAGATCGAAGCGCCGAGCAGTTCTTC
>TRBJ2-5|NA|NA|TRBV25-1
CASSGAQETQYF
TGTGCCAGCAGCGGGGCCCAAGAGACCCAGTACTTC
>TRBJ2-3|NA|NA|TRBV2
CASSEWDNTDTQYF
TGTGCCAGCAGCGAATGGGACAACACAGATACGCAGTATTTT